Below, 25 T cell receptor beta chains from the same sample are listed, as sequenced in a study of OX40 agonist ivuxolimab in advanced cancers. Sequencing was performed with immunoSEQ multiplex PCR; in TCRdb, only in-frame clones are kept and a portion is missing. The sample has roughly 120,000 clones, 80% to 90% seen once. This material consisted of CD4+ or CD8+ T cells sorted from blood, taken in a trial of the OX40 agonist ivuxolimab. The source of these receptors is an adult with an advanced solid tumor such as melanoma, head and neck, liver or kidney cancer.

V gene TRBV28 combines with J gene TRBJ1-1; TRBD1 might be the D (5 bases). Trimming shortened V by 7 bases and J by 5 bases, and 17 bases separated the two germline ends. The CDR3 spans 14 residues. The germline V gene has CDR1 MDHEN and CDR2 SYDVKM. In DNA, the CDR3 is TGTGCCAGCATCCCAGGAGGGCAGGGAACTGAAGCTTTCTTT. Amino acid sequence: CASIPGGQGTEAFF.

This chain uses TRBV2 with TRBJ2-3, with TRBD2 matching over 13 bases. From germline, CDR1 is SNHLY and CDR2 FYNNEI. The CDR3 totals 16 residues. The V gene end was trimmed by 6 bases and the J gene end by 3 bases; junction bases not matched to a gene: 6. The CDR3 nucleotides are TGTGCCAGCAGCCAAAGGACTAGCGGGGGAACAGATACGCAGTATTTT. Amino acid sequence: CASSQRTSGGTDTQYF.

CDR3 in DNA: TGTGCCAGCAGTTTATTCCTATGGCCTACAGGGGGCATAAGCTACGAGCAGTACTTC. Its translation: CASSLFLWPTGGISYEQYF. J is TRBJ2-7 and V is TRBV28; 9 positions agree with TRBD1. Trimming removed 1 base from V and 3 bases from J; junction bases left unmatched: 16. The CDR3 contains 19 residues. Germline-derived CDR1 and CDR2 are MDHEN and SYDVKM.

The rearrangement joins TRBV4-3 to TRBJ2-7; no clear D. CDR1 LGHNA and CDR2 YSLEER come from the germline V gene. CDR3 size: 15 residues. V lost 0 bases, J lost 1 base, and 10 bases lay in between. CDR3 DNA: TGCGCCAGCAGCCAAGATCTCCCAGGATCCTACGAGCAGTACTTC. Its protein is CASSQDLPGSYEQYF.

A few counts support this clone. The chain has TRBV10-1 and TRBJ2-1; 8 positions match TRBD1. Germline V gene data show CDR1 as WNHNN and CDR2 as SYGVQD (reference sequence). The CDR3 spans 20 residues. Unmatched junction bases numbered 17, after V lost 4 bases and J lost 0 bases. CDR3 nucleotides: TGCGCCAGCAGTGGAGGAGACGGGACAGGAGGCCCCCGCTCCTACAATGAGCAGTTCTTC. Its protein is CASSGGDGTGGPRSYNEQFF.

The chain has TRBV6-4 and TRBJ2-2; D perhaps matches TRBD1 (6 bases). CDR3 length: 13 residues. The V end was cut by 5 bases, the J end by 6 bases, with 10 bases between. CDR1 and CDR2 (germline): MRHNA, SNTAGT. The CDR3 sequence: CASSSQGSGELFF. The CDR3 bases are TGTGCCAGCAGTTCACAGGGTTCCGGGGAGCTGTTTTTT.

The chain employs TRBV13 and TRBJ1-2; TRBD1 matches at 12 bases. The germline V gene encodes CDR1 PRHDT and CDR2 FYEKMQ (reference sequence). The CDR3 runs 16 residues. V shed 3 bases and J 4 bases; nucleotides not matched to a gene: 6. The CDR3 spells CASSFRDRGLSYGYTF. CDR3 bases: TGTGCCAGCAGCTTCCGGGACAGGGGGCTGAGCTATGGCTACACCTTC. Based on the CDR3 plus reference TRBV13 and TRBJ1-2, the full variable domain is AAGVIQSPRHLIKEKRETATLKCYPIPRHDTVYWYQQGPGQDPQFLISFYEKMQSDKGSIPDRFSAQQFSDYHSELNMSSLELGDSALYFCASSFRDRGLSYGYTFGSGTRLTVV.

The chain is built from TRBV7-9 and TRBJ1-6, with D uncertain. Germline V lookup: CDR1 SEHNR, CDR2 FQNEAQ (reference sequence). With 2 bases removed from V and 7 bases from J, the gap between germline ends came to 6 bases. The CDR3 spans 13 residues. The CDR3 protein is CASSLLTNSPLHF. CDR3 coding DNA: TGTGCCAGCAGCTTATTGACCAATTCACCCCTCCACTTT.

This clone was counted only a few times. The chain is built from TRBV7-2 and TRBJ1-2; D gene uncertain. The CDR3 has 13 amino acids. From germline, CDR1 is SGHTA and CDR2 FQGNSA. V gave up 4 bases and J gave up 4 bases, with 10 bases separating them. The CDR3 sequence: CASSSQSSYGYTF. DNA of the CDR3: TGTGCCAGCAGCTCCCAGAGCAGCTATGGCTACACCTTC.

This rearrangement joins TRBV19 to TRBJ1-6, with 9 bases lining up with TRBD1. CDR1 and CDR2 from the germline V gene are LNHDA and SQIVND (reference sequence). This CDR3 has 15 residues. J was trimmed by 10 bases and V by 6 bases; bases with no gene match: 10. The CDR3 loop reads CASRRDGQGFSPLHF. For the CDR3, the DNA is TGTGCCAGTAGAAGGGACGGACAGGGGTTCTCACCCCTCCACTTT. Full variable domain (rest looked up from reference TRBV19 and TRBJ1-6): DGGITQSPKYLFRKEGQNVTLSCEQNLNHDAMYWYRQDPGQGLRLIYYSQIVNDFQKGDIAEGYSVSREKKESFPLTVTSAQKNPTAFYLCASRRDGQGFSPLHFGNGTRLTVT.

V usage is TRBV11-3 and J usage is TRBJ2-5; the D is unclear. The CDR3 sequence is 11 residues long. V lost 2 bases to trimming and J lost 2 bases, with 0 bases between them. The germline CDR1 and CDR2 sequences are SGHNT and YENEEA. The CDR3 loop is CASSLQETQYF. CDR3 nucleotide sequence: TGTGCCAGCAGCTTACAAGAGACCCAGTACTTC.

V is TRBV18 and J is TRBJ2-3; no clear D gene. Germline V gene lookup returns CDR1 KGHSH and CDR2 LQKENI. V was pared by 0 bases and J by 3 bases, with 10 bases between. CDR3 length equals 15 residues. For the CDR3, the DNA is TGTGCCAGCTCACCACCGTCGGATTTTACAGATACGCAGTATTTT. Amino acids: CASSPPSDFTDTQYF.

The CDR3, as DNA: TGTGCCTGGAGTTCAGGGAGTTTCTCTGGGGCCAACGTCCTGACTTTC. This encodes CAWSSGSFSGANVLTF. This chain connects TRBV30 to TRBJ2-6; D is possibly TRBD1 or TRBD2 (5 bases each). CDR3 length: 16 residues. Per germline, CDR1 GTSNPN and CDR2 SVGIG (reference sequence). The germline V and J ends were trimmed by 2 bases and 0 bases, with 11 bases remaining between them. The variable domain in full, completed from reference TRBV30 and TRBJ2-6, reads SQTIHQWPATLVQPVGSPLSLECTVEGTSNPNLYWYRQAAGRGLQLLFYSVGIGQISSEVPQNLSASRPQDRQFILSSKKLLLSDSGFYLCAWSSGSFSGANVLTFGAGSRLTVL.

The chain employs TRBV6-5 and TRBJ2-3; D assignment may be TRBD1 or TRBD2 (5 bases each). Germline lookup yields CDR1 MNHEY and CDR2 SVGAGI. The ends were cut back, 4 bases at V and 9 bases at J, with 14 bases in the middle. The CDR3 runs to 13 residues. As DNA, the CDR3 is TGTGCCAGCAGTTTCTCATCGGGGCGGACGCAGTATTTT. The encoded protein is CASSFSSGRTQYF.

This clone was found a few times. J is TRBJ1-2 and V is TRBV28; TRBD1 might be the D (6 bases). This CDR3 region has 12 residues. Germline loops: CDR1 MDHEN, CDR2 SYDVKM. V was cut by 6 bases and J by 7 bases, with 12 bases left in between. CDR3 DNA: TGTGCCAGCAGCACAGGACAGATTGGCTACACCTTC. Translated, it gives CASSTGQIGYTF.

V is TRBV10-1 and J is TRBJ2-1; 8 bases agree with TRBD2. Germline V lookup: CDR1 WNHNN, CDR2 SYGVQD (reference sequence). The CDR3 has 15 amino acids. Trimming removed 2 bases from V and 6 bases from J; junction bases left unmatched: 6. The CDR3 is CASSEISTSGNEQFF. In DNA form, the CDR3 reads TGCGCCAGCAGTGAGATTTCCACTAGCGGCAATGAGCAGTTCTTC.

The J gene is TRBJ2-3, the V gene TRBV7-2, with 10 bases identical to TRBD2. The CDR3 spans 12 residues. Germline V gives CDR1 SGHTA, CDR2 FQGNSA. V trimming: 8 bases; J trimming: 4 bases; junction bases outside the gene matches: 0. DNA for the CDR3: TGTGCCAGCGGGACTAGCGCAGATACGCAGTATTTT. This codes for CASGTSADTQYF.

The chain recombines TRBV11-2 with TRBJ2-3, with 14 positions matching TRBD2. The J segment lost 5 bases and the V segment lost 1 base, leaving 2 bases of the junction unmatched. Germline V CDR1 and CDR2: SGHAT, FQNNGV. The CDR3 consists of 16 residues. The CDR3 protein is CASSLGLAGGVDTQYF. In DNA form, the CDR3 reads TGTGCCAGCAGCTTAGGACTAGCGGGGGGGGTAGATACGCAGTATTTT.

Concerning this clone: Additional DNA sequences in this sample encode the identical CDR3. The chain recombines TRBV10-1 with TRBJ1-2; no clear D. CDR1 is WNHNN, CDR2 SYGVQD, per germline (reference sequence). The CDR3 covers 11 residues. V lost 4 bases to trimming and J lost 10 bases, with 10 bases between them. The CDR3, as DNA: TGCGCCAGCAGTGTCAAAGGCCCCTACACCTTC. Translated, it gives CASSVKGPYTF.

This clone was observed once. The chain uses TRBV10-3 and TRBJ2-7; D could derive from TRBD1 or TRBD2 (6 bases each). In germline, CDR1 is ENHRY, CDR2 SYGVKD. Trimming removed 6 bases at V and 6 bases at J, with 15 bases between. This CDR3 spans 13 amino acids. CDR3 bases: TGTGCCATCAGCGACCCATGGGGGGCCGAGCAGTACTTC. Protein product: CAISDPWGAEQYF.

There are a few counts of this clone. The chain couples TRBV5-1 to TRBJ1-4; TRBD1 aligns across 9 bases. CDR1 is SGHRS and CDR2 is YFSETQ in the germline V gene. The junction had 11 bases not matched to a gene; V was cut back by 4 bases and J by 10 bases. The CDR3 is 15 amino acids. Written as DNA, the CDR3 is TGCGCCAGCAGCCAAGCCGTTGACAGGGGGGCAAAACTGTTTTTT. It translates to CASSQAVDRGAKLFF.

The rearrangement joins TRBV5-1 to TRBJ2-7; 7 positions match TRBD1. The CDR3 consists of 16 residues. Trimming removed 4 bases from V and 4 bases from J; junction bases left unmatched: 14. CDR1 and CDR2 (germline): SGHRS, YFSETQ. CDR3: CASSEGTAITLYEQYF. The DNA for the CDR3 is TGCGCCAGCAGCGAAGGGACAGCCATTACCCTTTACGAGCAGTACTTC.

The chain is built from TRBV7-2 and TRBJ1-2; 9 bases line up with TRBD1. Germline CDR1 SGHTA, CDR2 FQGNSA. After removal of 5 bases from V and 2 bases from J, the junction contained 6 bases not matched to a gene. This CDR3 is 15 amino acids long. In DNA, the CDR3 is TGTGCCAGCAGCGGAGGGACAGGGTCAAACTATGGCTACACCTTC. This translates into CASSGGTGSNYGYTF.

In nucleotides, the CDR3 is TGTGCCATGGGTAGAGAGACCCAGTACTTC. Protein: CAMGRETQYF. The chain has TRBV10-3 and TRBJ2-5; the D is unclear. V lost 9 bases to trimming and J lost 4 bases, with 6 bases between them. The CDR3 consists of 10 residues. Germline V lookup: CDR1 ENHRY, CDR2 SYGVKD.

V gene TRBV19 combines with J gene TRBJ1-5, with D maybe TRBD1 (5 bases). CDR1 and CDR2 from the germline V gene are LNHDA and SQIVND (reference sequence). This CDR3 is 15 amino acids long. With 0 bases removed from V and 1 base from J, the gap between germline ends came to 7 bases. As DNA, the CDR3 is TGTGCCAGTAGTATAGACCAGGGAAGCAATCAGCCCCAGCATTTT. Its translation is CASSIDQGSNQPQHF.